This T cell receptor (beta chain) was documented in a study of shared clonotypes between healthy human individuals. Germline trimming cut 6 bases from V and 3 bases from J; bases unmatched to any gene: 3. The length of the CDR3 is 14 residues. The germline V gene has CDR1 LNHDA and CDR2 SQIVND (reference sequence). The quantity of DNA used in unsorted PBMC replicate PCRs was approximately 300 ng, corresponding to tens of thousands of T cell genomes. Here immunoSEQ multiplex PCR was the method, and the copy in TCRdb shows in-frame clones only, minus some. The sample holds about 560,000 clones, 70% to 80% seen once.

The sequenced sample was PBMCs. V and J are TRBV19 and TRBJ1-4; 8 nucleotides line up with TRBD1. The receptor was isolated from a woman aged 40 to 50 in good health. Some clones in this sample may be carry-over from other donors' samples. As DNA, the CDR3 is TGTGCCAGTAGCGTGACAGGGGCTAATGAAAAACTGTTTTTT. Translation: CASSVTGANEKLFF.